This TCR beta chain comes out of a study of blood T cell repertoires in COVID-19. Study at large: Acute and convalescent COVID-19 samples came from the United States, Italy and Spain. The analysed material was cDNA or gDNA that came from T cells, B-cell-depleted T cells, or PBMCs.

In germline, CDR1 is KGHDR, CDR2 SFDVKD. The V and J ends lost 0 bases and 7 bases respectively, with 2 bases between them. This CDR3 has 12 amino acids. Authors' methods: Using reference gene primer amplification, nucleated cell counts were estimated. Data came from immunoSEQ multiplex PCR; TCRdb stores just in-frame clones and leaves some out. That table supplies the V and J calls and clone size; D and trimming were determined from the DNA. The profile shows 90,000 or so clones, around 91% of them singletons. The chain joins TRBV24-1 to TRBJ2-2; D remains ambiguous. The sequence came from a woman of 80 years or more with active or convalescent COVID-19. Sequenced sample: peripheral blood. The CDR3 reads CATSDLYGELFF. The DNA for the CDR3 is TGTGCCACCAGTGATTTGTACGGGGAGCTGTTTTTT.